These T cell receptor beta chains were read from a single sample in a study of radiotherapy plus CTLA-4 blockade in lung cancer. The data were produced by immunoSEQ multiplex PCR, yet TCRdb's version contains in-frame clones alone and is incomplete. The sample shows approximately 32,000 clones, 70% of them seen only once. Here the sequenced sample was peripheral blood, taken from a patient treated with radiotherapy plus ipilimumab. The receptors come from a human donor with non-small cell lung cancer who had stable disease on radiotherapy plus ipilimumab. The CDR3 runs from the conserved cysteine through the conserved F or W. Fields, in order: J gene, V gene, CDR3 protein.

J: TRBJ1-4
V: TRBV9
CDR3: CASSADWDSPTNEKLFF

J: TRBJ1-2
V: TRBV5-1
CDR3: CASSSRAGIYGYTF

J: TRBJ1-2
V: TRBV5-4
CDR3: CASSWGEDRARYGYTF

J: TRBJ2-7
V: TRBV7-9
CDR3: CASSSTGYEQYF

J: TRBJ2-1
V: TRBV11-1
CDR3: CASSQLAGGSNEQFF

J: TRBJ2-5
V: TRBV18
CDR3: CASSPRQETQYF

J: TRBJ1-2
V: TRBV9
CDR3: CASSVGWGRGYGYTF

J: TRBJ2-7
V: TRBV27
CDR3: CASGGQRSYEQYF

J: TRBJ2-1
V: TRBV9
CDR3: CASSLGTSGISEQFF

J: TRBJ2-4
V: TRBV11-2
CDR3: CASSSRLAKNIQYF

J: TRBJ2-7
V: TRBV5-5
CDR3: CASSLAGVSSYEQYF

J: TRBJ2-1
V: TRBV2
CDR3: CASSGLASRSYNEQFF

J: TRBJ1-6
V: TRBV5-4
CDR3: CASSLIEDRTLHF

J: TRBJ2-1
V: TRBV10-3
CDR3: CAISDPQGGSYNEQFF

J: TRBJ2-7
V: TRBV5-6
CDR3: CASRATGDEQYF

J: TRBJ2-1
V: TRBV5-8
CDR3: CASSSRLLAGGSYNEQFF

J: TRBJ2-2
V: TRBV10-3
CDR3: CATRQGDTGELFF

J: TRBJ2-7
V: TRBV11-2
CDR3: CASSLVFQGAYEQYF

J: TRBJ1-1
V: TRBV19
CDR3: CASSIVTGGNTEAFF

J: TRBJ2-4
V: TRBV5-1
CDR3: CASSRDMAKNIQYF

J: TRBJ1-5
V: TRBV6-1
CDR3: CASRTGTGDQPQHF

J: TRBJ1-1
V: TRBV5-1
CDR3: CASSPGVGNSRTEAFF

J: TRBJ1-1
V: TRBV9
CDR3: CASSVDWGDMNTEAFF

J: TRBJ2-4
V: TRBV7-9
CDR3: CASSDSGKNIQYF

J: TRBJ1-1
V: TRBV7-9
CDR3: CASSLGMNTEAFF

J: TRBJ2-1
V: TRBV2
CDR3: CASSDHSSGSTNEQFF

J: TRBJ2-5
V: TRBV7-3
CDR3: CASSSGQQETQYF

J: TRBJ1-1
V: TRBV25-1
CDR3: CASSESRGEAFF

J: TRBJ2-7
V: TRBV6-1
CDR3: CASSADHYFAQTF

J: TRBJ2-5
V: TRBV5-4
CDR3: CASSPGPTGETQYF

J: TRBJ1-2
V: TRBV2
CDR3: CASFRQVVAYGYTF

J: TRBJ2-7
V: TRBV7-2
CDR3: CASSFSRGSSYEQYF

J: TRBJ2-3
V: TRBV7-8
CDR3: CASSWTPSGTTDTQYF